The entry below gives a single T cell receptor beta chain sequence along with its context. As yet, its antigen is unknown. This sample was included in a study of shared clonotypes between healthy human individuals. Study conclusions and caveats: Sample collection involved blood only; tissue repertoires are likely different. The study drew on few donors, limiting represented genetic and exposure-history diversity.

The assay was immunoSEQ multiplex PCR, and TCRdb's table has in-frame clones only and misses some. The sample lists 850,000 to 1,200,000 clones; around 76% were seen once. CDR1 is LNHDA and CDR2 is SQIVND in the germline V gene (reference sequence). V was cut by 4 bases and J by 4 bases, with 10 bases left in between. The CDR3 runs 13 residues. Among the donors, all were Caucasian adults who lived in Nashville, Tennessee. The sequenced sample was memory CD4+ T cells sorted from blood. Subset described: CD45RA-negative fraction. The J gene is TRBJ2-5, the V gene TRBV19; D not resolved. The TCR was taken from a man in his late teens or twenties in good health. The CDR3 DNA sequence: TGTGCCAGTAGTAAGTCGTATTCAGAGACCCAGTACTTC. Its protein product is CASSKSYSETQYF.